One and the same sample provided the 21 T cell receptor beta chains below, sequenced in a study of spatial heterogeneity in lung cancer. Notes on the study in general: It was found that expanded intratumoral alpha and beta TCR counts tracked tumor mutation counts.

In TCRdb, the 5' RACE reads were re-called with MiXCR into one record per CDR3 protein. The table has approximately 11,000 distinct CDR3 sequences, 4% to 6% seen once. Time point reported: sample taken at primary tumor resection. The antigens for these receptors are not known. The sequences come from lung tumor tissue, collected at surgery. These receptors all come from a male donor with early-stage non-small cell lung cancer.

This clonotype was found many times. The chain couples TRBV25-1 to TRBJ2-3; D is perhaps TRBD2 (6 bases). The germline V gene has CDR1 MGHDK and CDR2 SYGVNS. The CDR3 is 14 amino acids. The ends were cut back, 5 bases at V and 5 bases at J, with 14 bases in the middle. CDR3 bases: TGTGCCAGCAGTAAGGGATTGGGGGGAGATACGCAGTATTTT. It translates to CASSKGLGGDTQYF.

This clonotype was found many times. This chain connects TRBV18 to TRBJ1-1; a weak D match, TRBD1 (5 bases). The germline V gene has CDR1 KGHSH and CDR2 LQKENI. CDR3 length equals 14 residues. Trimming removed 3 bases at V and 0 bases at J, with 8 bases between. CDR3 sequence reads: CASSPDIMNTEAFF. The CDR3 DNA follows: TGTGCCAGCTCACCGGACATAATGAACACTGAAGCTTTCTTT.

Sample share makes this clonotype medium-sized. J is TRBJ1-6 and V is TRBV13, with D perhaps matching TRBD1 (5 bases). The CDR3 has 16 residues. Per germline, CDR1 PRHDT and CDR2 FYEKMQ (reference sequence). Trimming cost V 2 bases and J 10 bases, with 18 bases left between them. The CDR3: CASSLRVGFSGSPLHF. The DNA for the CDR3 is TGTGCCAGCAGCTTAAGAGTAGGGTTCTCAGGGTCACCCCTCCACTTT.

This clonotype was seen repeatedly, ten times or more. The V gene is TRBV5-1, the J gene TRBJ2-1; no definite D call. This CDR3 contains 14 residues. Germline V gene lookup returns CDR1 SGHRS and CDR2 YFSETQ. Trimming shortened V by 3 bases and J by 4 bases, and 11 bases separated the two germline ends. The CDR3 region is CASSSLNEYNEQFF. The CDR3 DNA reads TGCGCCAGCAGCTCGTTAAACGAGTACAATGAGCAGTTCTTC. Filled out from reference TRBV5-1 and TRBJ2-1, the complete variable domain reads KAGVTQTPRYLIKTRGQQVTLSCSPISGHRSVSWYQQTPGQGLQFLFEYFSETQRNKGNFPGRFSGRQFSNSRSEMNVSTLELGDSALYLCASSSLNEYNEQFFGPGTRLTVL.

At least ten counts were recorded for this clonotype. CDR3 DNA: TGTGCCAGCAGCTTATCCATTACGGACACTGAAGCTTTCTTT. The encoded protein is CASSLSITDTEAFF. The V call is TRBV7-2, the J call TRBJ1-1, with D hard to call. With 2 bases removed from V and 3 bases from J, the gap between germline ends came to 10 bases. The CDR3 length is 14 residues. Germline loops: CDR1 SGHTA, CDR2 FQGNSA.

In its sample, this clonotype was seen many times. The chain combines TRBV20-1 with TRBJ2-3; D is ambiguous. In germline, CDR1 is DFQATT, CDR2 SNEGSKA (reference sequence). Trimming took 1 base from V and 1 from J, leaving 9 bases between them. This CDR3 is built from 14 residues. CDR3 protein: CSARVVGGTDTQYF. CDR3 nucleotides: TGCAGTGCTAGAGTTGTAGGAGGCACAGATACGCAGTATTTT.

This clonotype has ten or more counts. The rearrangement uses TRBV28 and TRBJ2-1, with D possibly TRBD1 on 6 matching bases. The CDR3 loop spans 15 amino acids. Trimming took 7 bases from V and 6 from J, leaving 19 bases between them. Germline V CDR1 and CDR2: MDHEN, SYDVKM. The CDR3: CASIAPAGAVNEQFF. In DNA form, the CDR3 reads TGTGCCAGCATCGCCCCCGCAGGGGCCGTCAATGAGCAGTTCTTC.

This clonotype is classed as medium-sized. The chain couples TRBV12-3 or TRBV12-4 to TRBJ2-2, with D maybe TRBD2 (5 bases). The CDR3 consists of 15 residues. V lost 2 bases to trimming and J lost 2 bases, with 9 bases between them. CDR3 residues: CASSLSGRNTGELFF. The CDR3 DNA reads as TGTGCCAGCAGTTTAAGCGGCAGAAACACCGGGGAGCTGTTTTTT.

A few counts support this clonotype. This chain links TRBV11-2 with TRBJ2-3, with D perhaps being TRBD1 or TRBD2 (5 bases each). This CDR3 has 15 amino acids. Germline lookup yields CDR1 SGHAT and CDR2 FQNNGV. V lost 5 bases to trimming and J lost 1 base, with 13 bases between them. The CDR3 reads CASSPGTFRTDTQYF. In nucleotides, the CDR3 is TGTGCCAGCAGCCCCGGGACGTTCCGCACAGATACGCAGTATTTT.

This clonotype was detected many times. The chain couples TRBV25-1 to TRBJ1-5, with 8 bases fitting TRBD1. The J segment lost 7 bases and the V segment lost 4 bases, leaving 9 bases of the junction unmatched. Looked up from germline, CDR1 is MGHDK and CDR2 is SYGVNS. The CDR3 is made up of 15 amino acids. CDR3 DNA: TGTGCCAGCAGTGGGCAGGGGGCCCTCGGGCAGCCCCAGCATTTT. It codes for CASSGQGALGQPQHF.

This clonotype was recorded at least ten times. The V gene is TRBV7-2, the J gene TRBJ2-3, with 12 bases lining up with TRBD2. V was pared by 2 bases and J by 0 bases, with 12 bases of the junction left unmatched. From germline, CDR1 is SGHTA and CDR2 FQGNSA. The CDR3 is made up of 20 amino acids. This chain's CDR3 is CASSLFLGTSGLPSTDTQYF. CDR3 in DNA: TGTGCCAGCAGCTTATTTCTCGGGACTAGCGGGTTACCTAGCACAGATACGCAGTATTTT.

Many counts were recorded for this clonotype. The rearrangement uses TRBV5-1 and TRBJ1-4; tentatively, D is TRBD1 (5 bases). Germline CDR1 and CDR2: SGHRS and YFSETQ. The CDR3 totals 15 residues. V lost 2 bases to trimming and J lost 5 bases, with 13 bases between them. The chain's CDR3 is CASSLQAYHNEKLFF. CDR3 bases: TGCGCCAGCAGCTTACAGGCGTACCACAATGAAAAACTGTTTTTT.

This clonotype was detected many times. The J gene is TRBJ2-2, the V gene TRBV7-3; D tentatively fits TRBD1 or TRBD2 (5 bases each). Trimming pared 5 bases from V and 1 base from J, leaving 11 bases between. The CDR3 totals 15 residues. The germline CDR1 and CDR2 sequences are SGHTA and FQGTGA. The CDR3 DNA sequence: TGTGCCAGCAGCCCAAGCGGACAGAACACCGGGGAGCTGTTTTTT. Protein: CASSPSGQNTGELFF. Full variable domain (missing parts from reference TRBV7-3 and TRBJ2-2): GAGVSQTPSNKVTEKGKYVELRCDPISGHTALYWYRQSLGQGPEFLIYFQGTGAADDSGLPNDRFFAVRPEGSVSTLKIQRTERGDSAVYLCASSPSGQNTGELFFGEGSRLTVL.

This clonotype occurred many times. The V and J genes are TRBV9 and TRBJ1-1; D not certain. CDR1 SGDLS and CDR2 YYNGEE come from the germline V gene. The ends were cut back, 0 bases at V and 7 bases at J, with 10 bases in the middle. CDR3 length equals 13 residues. The CDR3: CASSVATDGEAFF. The CDR3 coding sequence is TGTGCCAGCAGCGTAGCTACAGACGGTGAAGCTTTCTTT.

The J gene is TRBJ2-7, the V gene TRBV4-2; 9 nucleotides line up with TRBD1. Germline V gives CDR1 LGHNA, CDR2 YNFKEQ. This CDR3 is 13 amino acids long. J gave up 5 bases and V 4 bases, and 3 bases lay outside the gene matches. The CDR3 bases are TGTGCCAGCAGCCCGACAGGGGGTAACGAGCAGTACTTC. The encoded protein is CASSPTGGNEQYF.

By share, this clonotype ranks as medium-sized. The rearrangement uses TRBV4-2 and TRBJ1-5; D not resolved. The CDR3 spans 15 residues. Germline CDR1 is LGHNA and CDR2 is YNFKEQ. Trimming took off 0 bases at V and 1 base at J, with 7 bases between the two ends. CDR3 DNA sequence: TGTGCCAGCAGCCAAGAGGGGTACAGCAATCAGCCCCAGCATTTT. As protein: CASSQEGYSNQPQHF.

This clonotype has ten or more counts. The gene calls are TRBV2 and TRBJ1-1; D is unresolved. V lost 6 bases and J 2 bases, leaving 10 bases between the germline ends. CDR1 and CDR2 (germline): SNHLY, FYNNEI. CDR3 length equals 13 residues. The CDR3 DNA reads TGTGCCAGCAGGGACCTCTTTAACACTGAAGCTTTCTTT. Its translation is CASRDLFNTEAFF.

Sample share makes this clonotype medium-sized. This sequence joins TRBV28 and TRBJ2-2; 11 bases are a match to TRBD1. CDR3 length: 15 residues. V shed 7 bases and J 5 bases; nucleotides not matched to a gene: 6. Looked up from germline, CDR1 is MDHEN and CDR2 is SYDVKM. CDR3 DNA: TGTGCCAGCACCGCGGGGGACAGGGGGACCGGGGAGCTGTTTTTT. Its translation is CASTAGDRGTGELFF.

The sample holds many counts of this clonotype. This sequence joins TRBV6-2 or TRBV6-3 and TRBJ2-3; possibly TRBD1 or TRBD2 for D (5 bases each). The CDR3 runs to 17 residues. Germline V CDR1 and CDR2: MNHEY, SVGEGT. V was cut by 7 bases and J by 6 bases, with 26 bases left in between. CDR3: CASTSSRDLGLTDTQYF. The CDR3 nucleotides read TGTGCCAGCACTTCCTCCCGGGACCTAGGCCTCACGGATACGCAGTATTTT.

This clonotype was seen at least ten times. The gene calls are TRBV18 and TRBJ2-7; a possible D gene is TRBD2 (6 bases). CDR3 length equals 15 residues. Germline V gives CDR1 KGHSH, CDR2 LQKENI. With 3 bases removed from V and 0 bases from J, the gap between germline ends came to 12 bases. The CDR3 DNA sequence: TGTGCCAGCTCACCCCTCGGGGGAAGCTCCTACGAGCAGTACTTC. This sequence encodes CASSPLGGSSYEQYF.

Only a few counts were recorded for this clonotype. V is TRBV4-3 and J is TRBJ1-1; D unresolved. V was cut by 2 bases and J by 3 bases, with 13 bases left in between. CDR3 length equals 15 residues. Looked up from germline, CDR1 is LGHNA and CDR2 is YSLEER. The CDR3 region is CASSQSPNRDTEAFF. The DNA of the CDR3 is TGCGCCAGCAGCCAAAGTCCGAACCGGGACACTGAAGCTTTCTTT.